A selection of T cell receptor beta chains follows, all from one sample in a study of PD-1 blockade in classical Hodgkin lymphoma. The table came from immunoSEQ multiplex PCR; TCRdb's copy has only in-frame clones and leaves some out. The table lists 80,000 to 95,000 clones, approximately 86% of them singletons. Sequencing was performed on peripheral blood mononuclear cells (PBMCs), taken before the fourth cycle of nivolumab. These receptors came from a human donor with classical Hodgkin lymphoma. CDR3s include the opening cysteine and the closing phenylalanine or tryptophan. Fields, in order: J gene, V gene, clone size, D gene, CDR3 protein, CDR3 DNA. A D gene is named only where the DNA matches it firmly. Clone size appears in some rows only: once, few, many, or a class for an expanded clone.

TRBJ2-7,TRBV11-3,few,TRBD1,CASSLAGTGLYEQYF,TGTGCCAGCAGCTTAGCGGGGACAGGACTTTACGAGCAGTACTTC
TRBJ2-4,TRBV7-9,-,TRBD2,CASSPAGGGVQNIQYF,TGTGCCAGCAGCCCCGCGGGGGGAGGCGTCCAGAACATTCAGTACTTC
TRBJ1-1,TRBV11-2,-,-,CASSSYHEAFF,TGTGCCAGCAGCTCATACCATGAAGCTTTCTTT
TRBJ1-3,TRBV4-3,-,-,CASSISRVQAGNTIYF,TGCGCCAGCAGCATCTCAAGGGTCCAGGCCGGAAACACCATATATTTT
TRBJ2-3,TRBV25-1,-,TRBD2,CASAGLAVTDTQYF,TGTGCCAGCGCCGGACTAGCGGTCACAGATACGCAGTATTTT
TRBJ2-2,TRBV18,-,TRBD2,CASSPSTSGIGAGELFF,TGTGCCAGCTCACCAAGTACTAGCGGGATTGGTGCCGGGGAGCTGTTTTTT
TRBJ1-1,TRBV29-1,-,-,CGYRNTEAFF,TGCGGCTACAGGAACACTGAAGCTTTCTTT
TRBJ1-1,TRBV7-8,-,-,CASSFAGTVNTEAFF,TGTGCCAGCAGCTTCGCCGGGACGGTAAACACTGAAGCTTTCTTT
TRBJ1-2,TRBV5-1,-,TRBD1,CASSSMTGGDGYTF,TGCGCCAGCAGCTCGATGACAGGGGGCGACGGCTACACCTTC
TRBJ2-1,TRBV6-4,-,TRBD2,CASSDVLAGYNEQFF,TGTGCCAGCAGTGATGTCCTAGCGGGGTACAATGAGCAGTTCTTC
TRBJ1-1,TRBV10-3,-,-,CAISEGAGRTEAFF,TGTGCCATCAGTGAGGGGGCAGGGAGGACTGAAGCTTTCTTT
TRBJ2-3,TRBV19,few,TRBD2,CASSTLLAGVGDTQYF,TGTGCCAGTAGCACCTTACTGGCGGGAGTCGGAGATACGCAGTATTTT
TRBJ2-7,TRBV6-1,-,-,CASSEAGTLSYERYF,TGTGCCAGCAGTGAAGCGGGGACTCTCTCCTACGAGCGGTACTTC
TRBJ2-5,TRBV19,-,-,CASSIGGTSLKTQYF,TGTGCCAGTAGTATAGGAGGGACGTCCTTGAAGACCCAGTACTTC
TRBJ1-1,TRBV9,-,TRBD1,CASSGTGLNTEAFF,TGTGCCAGCAGCGGGACAGGATTGAACACTGAAGCTTTCTTT
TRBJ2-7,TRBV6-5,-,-,CASRTQGGSSYEQYF,TGTGCCAGCAGGACGCAGGGTGGGAGCTCCTACGAGCAGTACTTC
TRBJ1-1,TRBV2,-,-,CASNRNTEAFF,TGTGCCAGCAATCGGAACACTGAAGCTTTCTTT
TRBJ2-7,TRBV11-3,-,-,CASSPRGLNEQYF,TGTGCCAGCAGCCCCCGGGGGCTTAACGAGCAGTACTTC
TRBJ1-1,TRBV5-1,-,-,CASSLQGPYTEAFF,TGCGCCAGCAGCTTACAGGGCCCCTACACTGAAGCTTTCTTT
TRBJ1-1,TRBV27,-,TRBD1,CASSSHRDRGTEAFF,TGTGCCAGCAGTTCGCACCGGGACAGGGGGACTGAAGCTTTCTTT
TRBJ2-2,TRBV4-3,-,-,CASSQGPNTGELFF,TGCGCCAGCAGCCAAGGACCGAACACCGGGGAGCTGTTTTTT
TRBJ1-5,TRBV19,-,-,CASRLNSNQPQHF,TGTGCCAGTAGGTTAAATAGCAATCAGCCCCAGCATTTT
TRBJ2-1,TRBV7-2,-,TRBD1,CASSLAISTGDYNEQFF,TGTGCCAGCAGCTTAGCGATCTCCACAGGGGATTACAATGAGCAGTTCTTC
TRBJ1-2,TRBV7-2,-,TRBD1,CASSLGQVVYGYTF,TGTGCCAGCAGCCTGGGACAGGTCGTCTATGGCTACACCTTC
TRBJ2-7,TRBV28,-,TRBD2,CASSLGGLAGGPYF,TGTGCCAGCAGTTTAGGGGGACTAGCGGGAGGCCCGTACTTC
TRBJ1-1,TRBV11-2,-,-,CASSLKRGAEAFF,TGTGCCAGCAGCCTAAAGAGGGGGGCAGAAGCTTTCTTT
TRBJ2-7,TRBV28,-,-,CASTPQGIGEQYF,TGTGCCAGCACCCCACAGGGAATAGGAGAGCAGTACTTC
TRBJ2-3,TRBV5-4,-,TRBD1,CASSRGGQGRTDTQYF,TGTGCCAGCAGCCGAGGGGGACAGGGGCGCACAGATACGCAGTATTTT
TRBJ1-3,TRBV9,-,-,CASSVEGRFSGNTIYF,TGTGCCAGCAGCGTAGAGGGCAGGTTCTCTGGAAACACCATATATTTT
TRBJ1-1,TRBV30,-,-,CAWSGQLNTEAFF,TGTGCCTGGAGTGGACAGCTGAACACTGAAGCTTTCTTT
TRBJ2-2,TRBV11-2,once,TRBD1,CASSPSRGRNTGELFF,TGTGCCAGCAGCCCAAGTAGGGGGCGGAACACCGGGGAGCTGTTTTTT
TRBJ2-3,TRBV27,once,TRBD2,CASATDLAGVGGPDTQYF,TGTGCCAGCGCGACCGACCTAGCGGGAGTTGGGGGCCCAGATACGCAGTATTTT
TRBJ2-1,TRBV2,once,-,CANRASSRYNEQFF,TGTGCCAACAGAGCTTCCAGCCGATACAATGAGCAGTTCTTC
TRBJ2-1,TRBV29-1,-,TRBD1,CSVVDREQWEQFF,TGCAGCGTTGTGGACAGGGAACAATGGGAGCAGTTCTTC
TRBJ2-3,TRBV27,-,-,CASRPTNTDTQYF,TGTGCCAGCAGACCAACAAACACAGATACGCAGTATTTT
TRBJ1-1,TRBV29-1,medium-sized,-,CSVVEGTFPMNTEAFF,TGCAGCGTTGTCGAGGGGACGTTCCCAATGAACACTGAAGCTTTCTTT
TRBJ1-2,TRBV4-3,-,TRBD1,CASSQGGQGHYGYTF,TGCGCCAGCAGCCAAGGAGGACAGGGCCACTATGGCTACACCTTC
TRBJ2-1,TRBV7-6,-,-,CASSLTTGVQEQFF,TGTGCCAGCAGCTTGACTACTGGGGTCCAGGAGCAGTTCTTC
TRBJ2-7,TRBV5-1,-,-,CATQRDVNYEQYF,TGCGCCACCCAACGGGATGTCAACTACGAGCAGTACTTC
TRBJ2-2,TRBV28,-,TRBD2,CASSSSTSPRELFF,TGTGCCAGCAGTAGCTCGACTAGCCCCCGGGAGCTGTTTTTT
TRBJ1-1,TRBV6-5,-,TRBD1,CASRPRDRGMAFF,TGTGCCAGCAGACCCCGGGACAGGGGGATGGCTTTCTTT
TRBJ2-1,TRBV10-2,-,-,CASSESTQYNEQFF,TGCGCCAGCAGTGAGTCGACTCAGTACAATGAGCAGTTCTTC
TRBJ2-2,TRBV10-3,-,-,CAIRTQGAGELFF,TGTGCCATCAGAACACAGGGAGCCGGGGAGCTGTTTTTT
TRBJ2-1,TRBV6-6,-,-,CASNRAGGGEQFF,TGTGCCAGCAACCGGGCTGGGGGCGGTGAGCAGTTCTTC
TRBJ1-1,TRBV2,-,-,CASSELIGGQGAFF,TGTGCCAGCAGTGAATTGATCGGAGGCCAGGGAGCTTTCTTT
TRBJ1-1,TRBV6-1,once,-,CASSEWGLNTEAFF,TGTGCCAGCAGTGAATGGGGGCTGAACACTGAAGCTTTCTTT